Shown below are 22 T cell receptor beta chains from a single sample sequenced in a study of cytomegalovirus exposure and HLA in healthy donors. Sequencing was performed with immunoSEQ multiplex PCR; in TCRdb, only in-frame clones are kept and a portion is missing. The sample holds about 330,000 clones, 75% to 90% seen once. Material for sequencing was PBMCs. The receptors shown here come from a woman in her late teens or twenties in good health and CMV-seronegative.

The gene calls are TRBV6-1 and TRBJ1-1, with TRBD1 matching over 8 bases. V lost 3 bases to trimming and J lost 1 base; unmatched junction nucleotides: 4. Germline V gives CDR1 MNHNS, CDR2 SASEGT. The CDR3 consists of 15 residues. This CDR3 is CASSDQDRANTEAFF. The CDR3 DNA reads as TGTGCCAGCAGTGACCAGGACAGGGCGAACACTGAAGCTTTCTTT.

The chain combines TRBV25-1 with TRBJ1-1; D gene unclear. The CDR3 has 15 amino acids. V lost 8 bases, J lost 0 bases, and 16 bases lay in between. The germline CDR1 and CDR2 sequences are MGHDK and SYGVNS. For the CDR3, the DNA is TGTGCCAGCCAGGACTCGGCGAGGCTGAACACTGAAGCTTTCTTT. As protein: CASQDSARLNTEAFF.

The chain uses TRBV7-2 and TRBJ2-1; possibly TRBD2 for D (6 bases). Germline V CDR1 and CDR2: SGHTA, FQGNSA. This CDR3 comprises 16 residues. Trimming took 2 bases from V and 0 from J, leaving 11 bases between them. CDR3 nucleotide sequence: TGTGCCAGCAGCTTACTAGCGCAAAGCTCCTACAATGAGCAGTTCTTC. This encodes CASSLLAQSSYNEQFF.

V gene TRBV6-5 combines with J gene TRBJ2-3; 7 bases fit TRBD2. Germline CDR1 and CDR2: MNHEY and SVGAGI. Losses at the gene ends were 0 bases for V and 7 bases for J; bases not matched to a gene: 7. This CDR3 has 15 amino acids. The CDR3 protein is CASSYSRDYEHTQYF. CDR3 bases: TGTGCCAGCAGTTACTCCCGGGACTATGAACATACGCAGTATTTT.

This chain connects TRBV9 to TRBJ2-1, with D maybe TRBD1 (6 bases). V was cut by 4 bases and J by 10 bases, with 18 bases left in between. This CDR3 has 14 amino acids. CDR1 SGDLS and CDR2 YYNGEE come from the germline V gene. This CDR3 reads CASSPLTSGTEQFF. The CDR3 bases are TGTGCCAGCAGCCCCCTTACCTCCGGGACAGAGCAGTTCTTC.

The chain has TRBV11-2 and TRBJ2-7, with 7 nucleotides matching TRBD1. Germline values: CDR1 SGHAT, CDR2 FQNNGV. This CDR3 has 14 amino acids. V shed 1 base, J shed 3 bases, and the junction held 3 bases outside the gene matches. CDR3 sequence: CASSLGDSLYEQYF. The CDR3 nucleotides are TGTGCCAGCAGCTTAGGGGACAGCCTCTACGAGCAGTACTTC.

CDR3 region: CASSPNQGDTNYGYTF. The CDR3 DNA reads as TGTGCCAGCAGCCCGAACCAGGGGGACACTAACTATGGCTACACCTTC. This sequence joins TRBV9 and TRBJ1-2, with TRBD1 matching 7 bases. V lost 4 bases and J lost 0; bases outside the gene matches: 9. This CDR3 region has 16 residues. Germline CDR1 and CDR2: SGDLS and YYNGEE.

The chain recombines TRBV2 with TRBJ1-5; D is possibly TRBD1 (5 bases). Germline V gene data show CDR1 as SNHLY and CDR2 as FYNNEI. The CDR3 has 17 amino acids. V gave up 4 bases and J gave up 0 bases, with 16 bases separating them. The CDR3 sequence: CASSGLEWTNSNQPQHF. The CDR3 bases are TGTGCCAGCAGTGGTCTAGAATGGACAAATAGCAATCAGCCCCAGCATTTT.

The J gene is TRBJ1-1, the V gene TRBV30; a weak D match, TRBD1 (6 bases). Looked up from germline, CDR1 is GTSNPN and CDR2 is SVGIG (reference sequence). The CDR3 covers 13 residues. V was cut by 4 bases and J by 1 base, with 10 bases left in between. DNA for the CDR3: TGTGCCTGGAACCCGACAGGGAACACTGAAGCTTTCTTT. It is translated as CAWNPTGNTEAFF.

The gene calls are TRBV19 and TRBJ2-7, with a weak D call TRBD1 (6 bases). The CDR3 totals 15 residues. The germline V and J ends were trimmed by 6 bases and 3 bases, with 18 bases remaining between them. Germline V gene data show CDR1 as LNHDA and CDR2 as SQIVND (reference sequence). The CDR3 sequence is CASRGWGQDRYEQYF. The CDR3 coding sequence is TGTGCCAGTAGGGGGTGGGGACAAGACCGCTACGAGCAGTACTTC.

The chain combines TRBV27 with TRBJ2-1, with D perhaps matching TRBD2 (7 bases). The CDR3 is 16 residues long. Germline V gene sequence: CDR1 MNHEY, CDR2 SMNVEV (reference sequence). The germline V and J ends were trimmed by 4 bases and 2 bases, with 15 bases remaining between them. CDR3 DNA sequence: TGTGCCAGCAGTTCGACAGGAACTAGCGCCTACAATGAGCAGTTCTTC. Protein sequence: CASSSTGTSAYNEQFF.

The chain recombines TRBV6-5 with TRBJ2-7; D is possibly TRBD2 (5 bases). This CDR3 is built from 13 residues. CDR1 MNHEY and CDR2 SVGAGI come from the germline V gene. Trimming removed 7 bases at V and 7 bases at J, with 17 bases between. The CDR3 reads CASTKAASREQYF. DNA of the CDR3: TGTGCCAGCACAAAAGCGGCCTCACGGGAGCAGTACTTC.

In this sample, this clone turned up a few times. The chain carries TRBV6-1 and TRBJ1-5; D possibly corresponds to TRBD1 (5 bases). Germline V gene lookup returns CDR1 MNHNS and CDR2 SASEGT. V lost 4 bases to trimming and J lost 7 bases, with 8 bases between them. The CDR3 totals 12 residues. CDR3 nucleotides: TGTGCCAGCAGTGGGGGGGAACAGCCCCAGCATTTT. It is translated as CASSGGEQPQHF.

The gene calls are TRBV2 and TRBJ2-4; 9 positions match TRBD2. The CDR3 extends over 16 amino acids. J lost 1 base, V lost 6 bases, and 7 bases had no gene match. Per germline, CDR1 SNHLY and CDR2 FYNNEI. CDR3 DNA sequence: TGTGCCAGCAGGCCGAGGACTAGCGCCGCCAAAAACATTCAGTACTTC. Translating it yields CASRPRTSAAKNIQYF.

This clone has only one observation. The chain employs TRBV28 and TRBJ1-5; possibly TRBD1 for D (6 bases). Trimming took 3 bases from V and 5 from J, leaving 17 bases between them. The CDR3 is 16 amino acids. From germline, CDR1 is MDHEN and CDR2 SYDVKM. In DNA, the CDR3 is TGTGCCAGCAGTTTCGGAGGCAGGGGAACAGATCAGCCCCAGCATTTT. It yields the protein CASSFGGRGTDQPQHF.

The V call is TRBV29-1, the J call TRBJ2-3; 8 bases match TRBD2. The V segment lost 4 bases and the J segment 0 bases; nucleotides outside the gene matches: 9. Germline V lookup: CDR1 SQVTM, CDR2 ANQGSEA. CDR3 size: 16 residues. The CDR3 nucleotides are TGCAGCGTTGTGGGGTTCCGGGAGGGGAGCACAGATACGCAGTATTTT. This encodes CSVVGFREGSTDTQYF.

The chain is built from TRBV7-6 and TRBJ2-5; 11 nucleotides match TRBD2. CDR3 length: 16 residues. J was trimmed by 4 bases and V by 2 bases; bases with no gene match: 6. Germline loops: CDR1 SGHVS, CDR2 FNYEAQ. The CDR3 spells CASSLIGLAGGETQYF. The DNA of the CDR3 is TGTGCCAGCAGCTTAATTGGCCTAGCGGGAGGAGAGACCCAGTACTTC.

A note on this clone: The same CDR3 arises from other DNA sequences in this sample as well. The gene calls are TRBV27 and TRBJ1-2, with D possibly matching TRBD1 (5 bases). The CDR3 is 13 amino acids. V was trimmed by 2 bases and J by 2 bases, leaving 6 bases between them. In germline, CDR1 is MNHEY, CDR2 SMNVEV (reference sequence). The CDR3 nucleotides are TGTGCCAGCAGTTTACGGGGGAACTATGGCTACACCTTC. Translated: CASSLRGNYGYTF.

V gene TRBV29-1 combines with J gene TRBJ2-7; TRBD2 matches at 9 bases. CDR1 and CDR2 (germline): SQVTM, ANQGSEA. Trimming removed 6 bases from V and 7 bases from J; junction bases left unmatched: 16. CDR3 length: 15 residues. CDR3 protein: CSVEPLAGPPREQYF. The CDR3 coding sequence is TGCAGCGTCGAACCACTAGCGGGTCCCCCGAGGGAGCAGTACTTC.

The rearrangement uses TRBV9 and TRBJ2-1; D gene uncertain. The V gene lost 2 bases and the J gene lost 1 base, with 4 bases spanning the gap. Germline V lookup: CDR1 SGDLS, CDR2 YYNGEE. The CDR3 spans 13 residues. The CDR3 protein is CASSVTSYNEQFF. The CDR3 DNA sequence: TGTGCCAGCAGCGTGACTTCCTACAATGAGCAGTTCTTC.

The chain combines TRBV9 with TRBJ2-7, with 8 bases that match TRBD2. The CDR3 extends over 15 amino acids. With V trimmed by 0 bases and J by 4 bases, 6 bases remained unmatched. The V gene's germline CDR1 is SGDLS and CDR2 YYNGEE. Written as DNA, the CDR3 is TGTGCCAGCAGCGTAGACCCGGGAGGGGATTACGAGCAGTACTTC. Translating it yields CASSVDPGGDYEQYF.

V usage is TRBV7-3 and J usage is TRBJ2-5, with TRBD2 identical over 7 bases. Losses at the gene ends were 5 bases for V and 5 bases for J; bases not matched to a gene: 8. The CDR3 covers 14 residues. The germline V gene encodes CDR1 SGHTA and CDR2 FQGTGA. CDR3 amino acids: CASSPHLADETQYF. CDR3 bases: TGTGCCAGCAGCCCCCATCTAGCGGATGAGACCCAGTACTTC.